The entry below describes one T cell receptor beta chain. The data were produced by immunoSEQ multiplex PCR, yet TCRdb's version contains in-frame clones alone and is incomplete. The data contain around 150,000 clones, more than 75% of them seen just once; the ten biggest clones take up approximately 2%. The data are from a study of cytotoxic CD8 clonotypes in ibrutinib-treated CLL. Per germline, CDR1 GTSNPN and CDR2 SVGIG (reference sequence). This CDR3 has 16 residues. The V end was cut by 0 bases, the J end by 0 bases, with 13 bases between. The starting material was PBMCs, obtained after 12 months of ibrutinib treatment. The clonotype originates from a human donor with chronic lymphocytic leukemia. V usage is TRBV30 and J usage is TRBJ2-3; D could derive from TRBD1 or TRBD2 (5 bases each). Here the CDR3 reads CAWSVEGKGSTDTQYF. The CDR3 nucleotides are TGTGCCTGGAGTGTTGAGGGGAAAGGGAGCACAGATACGCAGTATTTT.